Given below is one T cell receptor beta chain in context. Antigen: not known. This record comes from a study of shared clonotypes between healthy human individuals. Study-level findings and limits: Generally, naive subsets (rather than memory subsets) showed larger estimated richness.

Sequencing was at deep level. Method: immunoSEQ multiplex PCR; TCRdb's copy keeps in-frame clones and lacks some. The table lists over 1.4 million clones, 96% of them singletons, with about 1% in the top ten. The CD4+ fraction was divided into a CD45RA+ naive subset and a CD45RA-negative memory subset. V lost 10 bases and J lost 3; bases outside the gene matches: 12. The CDR3 consists of 14 residues. This receptor was taken from a young man in good health. The sequenced material came from naive CD4+ T cells sorted from blood. Documented subset: CD45RA+ positively selected. The V gene is TRBV5-3, the J gene TRBJ2-7; 8 bases map to TRBD1. TRBV5-3 is an ORF; its function is uncertain. CDR3 region: CAPPAGTGVYEQYF. The CDR3, as DNA: TGTGCCCCCCCAGCTGGGACAGGCGTCTACGAGCAGTACTTC.